The 24 T cell receptor beta chains listed next were all sequenced from one sample in a study of T-cell reconstitution after alpha-beta-depleted transplantation in children. Preparing the TCRbeta library involved the use of unique molecular identifiers. Using its own MiXCR run on the PCR reads, TCRdb lists one record per CDR3 protein. The table includes some 500,000 distinct CDR3 sequences, 18% detected once. Here the sequenced sample was PBMCs from the stem cell graft donor, taken from the stem cell graft. These receptor sequences come from a human donor who donated a stem cell graft to a child with acute lymphoblastic leukemia.

This clonotype has a handful of counts. The gene calls are TRBV16 and TRBJ1-3, with unresolved D. Germline values: CDR1 KGHSY, CDR2 FQNENV. The CDR3 is 14 amino acids. The germline V and J ends were trimmed by 6 bases and 1 base, with 10 bases remaining between them. The CDR3 is CASSTTLSGNTIYF. As DNA, the CDR3 is TGTGCCAGCAGTACGACTCTGTCTGGAAACACCATATATTTT.

This clonotype occurred a few times. This sequence joins TRBV25-1 and TRBJ1-3, with TRBD1 matching over 9 bases. The V and J ends lost 7 bases and 1 base, in that order; junction bases with no gene match: 5. Germline assignment: CDR1 MGHDK and CDR2 SYGVNS. This CDR3 comprises 15 residues. As DNA, the CDR3 is TGTGCCAGCACAACAGGGGGCGATTCTGGAAACACCATATATTTT. Amino acids: CASTTGGDSGNTIYF.

This clonotype has more than one count but fewer than ten. The genes are TRBV5-1 and TRBJ2-5; maybe TRBD2 (6 bases). The CDR3 is made up of 14 amino acids. The germline CDR1 and CDR2 sequences are SGHRS and YFSETQ. V shed 3 bases and J shed 5 bases, with 14 bases lying between them. This CDR3 reads CASSSAREWETQYF. In DNA form, the CDR3 reads TGCGCCAGCAGCTCGGCACGGGAGTGGGAGACCCAGTACTTC.

This rearrangement joins TRBV7-9 to TRBJ2-3; D remains ambiguous. Trimming shortened V by 6 bases and J by 0 bases, and 16 bases separated the two germline ends. The V gene's germline CDR1 is SEHNR and CDR2 FQNEAQ (reference sequence). CDR3 size: 16 residues. The CDR3: CASSARLATSTDTQYF. The CDR3 DNA sequence: TGTGCCAGCAGTGCTAGACTCGCAACTAGCACAGATACGCAGTATTTT.

The chain recombines TRBV5-6 with TRBJ2-7, with D perhaps matching TRBD2 (5 bases). The CDR3 loop spans 15 amino acids. Germline V gene lookup returns CDR1 SGHDT and CDR2 YYEEEE. Between the trimmed V and J ends, which lost 1 base and 1 base, there was a span of 12 bases. The DNA for the CDR3 is TGTGCCAGCAGCTTGATGGTTTCGGGGTCCTACGAGCAGTACTTC. Its translation is CASSLMVSGSYEQYF.

V usage is TRBV9 and J usage is TRBJ2-7; 10 bases are shared with TRBD2. In germline, CDR1 is SGDLS, CDR2 YYNGEE. V gave up 0 bases and J gave up 6 bases; unmatched junction bases: 12. This CDR3 has 17 residues. The CDR3 sequence is CASSVGSSSGSRSEQYF. CDR3 bases: TGTGCCAGCAGCGTAGGTTCCTCTAGCGGGAGTAGATCCGAGCAGTACTTC.

This clonotype has a handful of counts. The chain couples TRBV29-1 to TRBJ2-5; no reliable D call. The V end was cut by 4 bases, the J end by 5 bases, with 11 bases between. The length of the CDR3 is 12 residues. Germline V gene data show CDR1 as SQVTM and CDR2 as ANQGSEA. The CDR3 sequence is CSVVDLGETQYF. The CDR3 DNA sequence: TGCAGCGTTGTGGACCTTGGGGAGACCCAGTACTTC.

V usage is TRBV7-8 and J usage is TRBJ2-1; D possibly corresponds to TRBD2 (6 bases). Germline V lookup: CDR1 SGHVS, CDR2 FQNEAQ. This CDR3 spans 15 amino acids. V lost 2 bases and J lost 3, with 11 bases in between. The CDR3 region has the DNA TGTGCCAGCAGCTTAAGGGACTCGGACTACAATGAGCAGTTCTTC. Translating gives CASSLRDSDYNEQFF.

This clonotype was counted a few times. This chain uses TRBV7-9 with TRBJ1-3; D unclear. The ends were cut back, 3 bases at V and 4 bases at J, with 7 bases in the middle. From germline, CDR1 is SEHNR and CDR2 FQNEAQ (reference sequence). The CDR3 spans 13 residues. The CDR3 nucleotides are TGTGCCAGCAGCTTCCCTGGGGGAAACACCATATATTTT. Translated: CASSFPGGNTIYF. The variable domain in full, with the rest retrieved from reference TRBV7-9 and TRBJ1-3, is DTGVSQNPRHKITKRGQNVTFRCDPISEHNRLYWYRQTLGQGPEFLTYFQNEAQLEKSRLLSDRFSAERPKGSFSTLEIQRTEQGDSAMYLCASSFPGGNTIYFGEGSWLTVV.

The chain carries TRBV7-3 and TRBJ2-1; D might be TRBD2 (6 bases). Trimming cost V 3 bases and J 1 base, with 16 bases left between them. Germline CDR1 reads SGHTA; CDR2 reads FQGTGA. The CDR3 runs to 17 residues. The CDR3 DNA follows: TGTGCCAGCAGCTTGCTAGCGCTGCAACTATCCTACAATGAGCAGTTCTTC. As protein: CASSLLALQLSYNEQFF.

This clonotype was observed a handful of times. The rearrangement joins TRBV25-1 to TRBJ2-5; unclear D gene. Trimming stripped 4 bases from V and 1 base from J, with 10 bases between. CDR1 MGHDK and CDR2 SYGVNS come from the germline V gene. The length of the CDR3 is 14 residues. The CDR3 reads CASSGPSFQETQYF. CDR3 bases: TGTGCCAGCAGTGGACCTAGTTTCCAAGAGACCCAGTACTTC.

The gene calls are TRBV12-3 or TRBV12-4 and TRBJ2-1, with 10 bases matching TRBD2. The length of the CDR3 is 14 residues. After removal of 3 bases from V and 8 bases from J, the junction contained 4 bases not matched to a gene. The CDR3 sequence is CASSFFLAGDEQFF. As DNA, the CDR3 is TGTGCCAGCAGTTTTTTCCTAGCGGGAGATGAGCAGTTCTTC.

This clonotype was observed a few times. This chain joins TRBV30 and TRBJ2-5; TRBD1 matches at 8 bases. Germline-derived CDR1 and CDR2 are GTSNPN and SVGIG (reference sequence). V shed 7 bases, J shed 5 bases, and the junction held 15 bases outside the gene matches. This CDR3 is 15 amino acids long. The CDR3, as DNA: TGTGCCTTAAAAACGGACAGGGCGGCTCTCGAGACCCAGTACTTC. Protein product: CALKTDRAALETQYF.

This clonotype has more than one count but fewer than ten. The chain combines TRBV12-3 or TRBV12-4 with TRBJ1-1, with a tentative D call TRBD1 (5 bases). V gave up 5 bases and J gave up 0 bases, with 10 bases separating them. The CDR3 is made up of 14 amino acids. The CDR3 sequence is CASSEGTVNTEAFF. The CDR3 coding sequence is TGTGCCAGCAGTGAAGGGACCGTGAACACTGAAGCTTTCTTT.

The V and J genes are TRBV10-3 and TRBJ2-1; D remains ambiguous. The CDR3 totals 15 residues. Trimming cost V 0 bases and J 4 bases, with 10 bases left between them. CDR1 is ENHRY and CDR2 is SYGVKD in the germline V gene. CDR3 region: CAISESPGSYNEQFF. DNA for the CDR3: TGTGCCATCAGTGAGTCTCCAGGATCATACAATGAGCAGTTCTTC.

There are many counts of this clonotype. This chain links TRBV7-9 with TRBJ2-2; tentatively, D is TRBD2 (5 bases). Per the germline V gene, CDR1 is SEHNR and CDR2 is FQNEAQ (reference sequence). This CDR3 has 14 amino acids. V gave up 7 bases and J gave up 6 bases, with 15 bases separating them. The DNA of the CDR3 is TGTGCCAGCACTCCAGCGGTGAGGTCCGGGGAGCTGTTTTTT. Encoded protein: CASTPAVRSGELFF.

The V gene is TRBV6-5, the J gene TRBJ2-2; 12 nucleotides line up with TRBD2. After removal of 2 bases from V and 4 bases from J, the junction contained 8 bases not matched to a gene. CDR3 length: 18 residues. Per germline, CDR1 MNHEY and CDR2 SVGAGI. As DNA, the CDR3 is TGTGCCAGCAGTTACGGCTCCCTAGCGGGAGGGGTCACCGGGGAGCTGTTTTTT. Translated, it gives CASSYGSLAGGVTGELFF.

This clonotype was observed a few times. The rearrangement joins TRBV29-1 to TRBJ2-3, with 8 bases matching TRBD2. This CDR3 comprises 13 residues. The ends lost 4 bases at V and 3 bases at J; junction bases unmatched: 3. Per germline, CDR1 SQVTM and CDR2 ANQGSEA. CDR3 sequence (DNA): TGCAGCGTTGGACTAGCGTTAACAGATACGCAGTATTTT. Protein sequence: CSVGLALTDTQYF.

V gene TRBV12-3 or TRBV12-4 combines with J gene TRBJ1-2; no reliable D call. The length of the CDR3 is 11 residues. V lost 6 bases, J lost 6 bases, and 8 bases lay in between. The CDR3 protein is CASSSFDGYTF. DNA of the CDR3: TGTGCCAGCAGCTCCTTTGATGGCTACACCTTC.

The chain recombines TRBV3-1 with TRBJ2-3, with D perhaps matching TRBD1 or TRBD2 (5 bases each). CDR3 size: 15 residues. CDR1 is LGHDT and CDR2 is YNNKEL in the germline V gene (reference sequence). Trimming removed 1 base from V and 0 bases from J, with 8 bases in between. Here the CDR3 reads CASSQGGSSTDTQYF. CDR3 in DNA: TGTGCCAGCAGCCAAGGGGGGAGTAGCACAGATACGCAGTATTTT.

V gene TRBV4-1 combines with J gene TRBJ2-3; D possibly corresponds to TRBD2 (6 bases). Germline CDR1 is MGHRA and CDR2 is YSYEKL. The CDR3 length is 12 residues. With 4 bases removed from V and 4 bases from J, the gap between germline ends came to 6 bases. CDR3 protein: CASSRGADTQYF. The CDR3 DNA reads TGCGCCAGCAGCCGCGGGGCAGATACGCAGTATTTT.

This clonotype was counted a few times. The chain carries TRBV7-9 and TRBJ1-2, with D possibly TRBD1 on 5 matching bases. Germline V lookup: CDR1 SEHNR, CDR2 FQNEAQ (reference sequence). The CDR3 consists of 15 residues. V lost 3 bases and J lost 2, with 13 bases in between. Written as DNA, the CDR3 is TGTGCCAGCAGCTTGGACGGGGGAGACAACTATGGCTACACCTTC. Protein: CASSLDGGDNYGYTF. Together with reference TRBV7-9 and TRBJ1-2, the CDR3 gives the full variable domain: DTGVSQNPRHKITKRGQNVTFRCDPISEHNRLYWYRQTLGQGPEFLTYFQNEAQLEKSRLLSDRFSAERPKGSFSTLEIQRTEQGDSAMYLCASSLDGGDNYGYTFGSGTRLTVV.

Many counts were recorded for this clonotype. The rearrangement joins TRBV5-4 to TRBJ2-1, with 10 bases lining up with TRBD1. The length of the CDR3 is 14 residues. V gave up 4 bases and J gave up 4 bases; unmatched junction bases: 2. Germline CDR1 is SGHNT and CDR2 is YYREEE (reference sequence). The CDR3 region has the DNA TGTGCCAGCAGCCAGGGACAGGGGTACAATGAGCAGTTCTTC. This encodes CASSQGQGYNEQFF.

This clonotype has just a few counts. This chain joins TRBV5-1 and TRBJ2-1; the match to TRBD2 covers 12 bases. CDR1 and CDR2 (germline): SGHRS, YFSETQ. The V and J ends lost 4 bases and 6 bases, in that order; junction bases with no gene match: 5. This CDR3 region has 15 residues. Here the CDR3 DNA reads TGCGCCAGCAGCATCGGACTAGCGGGACGCAATGAGCAGTTCTTC. Residues: CASSIGLAGRNEQFF.